These 11 T cell receptor beta chains were all obtained from the same sample, sequenced in a study of T cell changes during pregnancy in multiple sclerosis (dated by TCRdb to between 2019 and 2020). Library preparation used the immunoSEQ multiplex PCR assay. The table was pulled from immuneACCESS by TCRdb, which kept in-frame rearrangements only. Such tables lose some clones; where checked, under half of the loss comes from unresolved V genes, and the rest has no known cause. The sample has over 50,000 clones on record, approximately 85% of them singletons. 1.7% of the sample comes from the top ten. This specimen consisted of peripheral blood, obtained in the first trimester of pregnancy. Receptors originate from a female donor with multiple sclerosis, enrolled in a pregnancy study.

The chain recombines TRBV10-2 with TRBJ2-5, with D tentatively TRBD1 (6 bases). Trimming stripped 6 bases from V and 2 bases from J, with 10 bases between. The CDR3 is 13 residues long. Germline V gene sequence: CDR1 WSHSY, CDR2 SAAADI. CDR3 amino acids: CASSQGSQETQYF. As DNA, the CDR3 is TGCGCCAGCAGCCAGGGGTCGCAAGAGACCCAGTACTTC.

J is TRBJ2-3 and V is TRBV19, with D tentatively TRBD2 (5 bases). The CDR3 has 9 amino acids. Germline CDR1 LNHDA, CDR2 SQIVND (reference sequence). V shed 9 bases and J shed 12 bases, with 10 bases lying between them. This CDR3 is CASGESQYF. The DNA for the CDR3 is TGTGCCAGCGGGGAGAGTCAGTATTTT. The whole variable domain, remainder taken from reference TRBV19 and TRBJ2-3, is DGGITQSPKYLFRKEGQNVTLSCEQNLNHDAMYWYRQDPGQGLRLIYYSQIVNDFQKGDIAEGYSVSREKKESFPLTVTSAQKNPTAFYLCASGESQYFGPGTRLTVL.

The CDR3 is CASSLMGGRDNEQFF. As DNA, the CDR3 is TGTGCCAGCAGCCTCATGGGGGGAAGGGACAATGAGCAGTTCTTC. The gene calls are TRBV7-2 and TRBJ2-1, with D perhaps matching TRBD2 (6 bases). The CDR3 runs 15 residues. Germline V lookup: CDR1 SGHTA, CDR2 FQGNSA. V gave up 5 bases and J gave up 5 bases, with 16 bases separating them.

This sequence joins TRBV27 and TRBJ2-1; 9 nucleotides match TRBD2. The V gene end was trimmed by 5 bases and the J gene end by 3 bases; junction bases not matched to a gene: 8. Germline V gives CDR1 MNHEY, CDR2 SMNVEV (reference sequence). The CDR3 totals 16 residues. CDR3 residues: CASSLRGGGLYNEQFF. CDR3 sequence (DNA): TGTGCCAGCAGTCTCCGCGGGGGGGGGCTCTACAATGAGCAGTTCTTC.

This clone was found once. The J gene is TRBJ1-2, the V gene TRBV4-3, with TRBD1 matching over 7 bases. This CDR3 spans 16 amino acids. Trimming cost V 1 base and J 8 bases; bases outside gene matches: 13. Germline V gene data show CDR1 as LGHNA and CDR2 as YSLEER. This chain's CDR3 is CASSQGFQGDLEGYTF. The CDR3 nucleotides are TGCGCCAGCAGCCAAGGTTTTCAGGGGGATTTGGAAGGCTACACCTTC.

The chain recombines TRBV10-2 with TRBJ2-5; weak D call: TRBD1 (6 bases). V was pared by 7 bases and J by 6 bases, with 21 bases between. The CDR3 consists of 15 residues. The germline V gene encodes CDR1 WSHSY and CDR2 SAAADI. The CDR3 loop reads CASIGARDTMQTQYF. The CDR3 DNA reads TGCGCCAGCATAGGGGCTAGGGACACCATGCAGACCCAGTACTTC.

The chain carries TRBV7-3 and TRBJ2-2; weak D call: TRBD2 (7 bases). V gave up 8 bases and J gave up 5 bases, with 21 bases separating them. CDR3 length: 16 residues. CDR1 is SGHTA and CDR2 is FQGTGA in the germline V gene. For the CDR3, the DNA is TGTGCCAGCGGAAGGGGGGGGAGTCCGGGAACCGGGGAGCTGTTTTTT. Residues: CASGRGGSPGTGELFF.

The DNA for the CDR3 is TGTGCCAGCAGTGCACCTACGTTGGGACTCCACACTGAAGCTTTCTTT. It translates to CASSAPTLGLHTEAFF. The chain carries TRBV28 and TRBJ1-1; TRBD1 might be the D (5 bases). The germline V gene encodes CDR1 MDHEN and CDR2 SYDVKM. V gave up 5 bases and J gave up 3 bases, with 19 bases separating them. The CDR3 sequence is 16 residues long.

V usage is TRBV6-1 and J usage is TRBJ2-3; TRBD1 agrees at 7 bases. The junction had 10 bases not matched to a gene; V was cut back by 0 bases and J by 7 bases. Germline V gene data show CDR1 as MNHNS and CDR2 as SASEGT. The CDR3 loop spans 16 amino acids. The CDR3 DNA reads TGTGCCAGCAGTGAAGCGGCCCTACAGGGGTGGAATACGCAGTATTTT. Amino acids: CASSEAALQGWNTQYF.

The chain joins TRBV19 to TRBJ1-2; the D gene is possibly TRBD1 (6 bases). The CDR3 consists of 14 residues. V lost 3 bases to trimming and J lost 6 bases, with 14 bases between them. CDR1 LNHDA and CDR2 SQIVND come from the germline V gene (reference sequence). This chain's CDR3 is CASSMAQGLDGYTF. Here the CDR3 DNA reads TGTGCCAGTAGTATGGCGCAGGGGCTCGATGGCTACACCTTC.

This chain links TRBV5-4 with TRBJ1-1; 9 bases are shared with TRBD1. The CDR3 is 16 residues long. After removal of 1 base from V and 1 base from J, the junction contained 5 bases not matched to a gene. Germline loops: CDR1 SGHNT, CDR2 YYREEE (reference sequence). The CDR3 DNA reads as TGTGCCAGCAGCTTGAGGGGACAGGGACCGAACACTGAAGCTTTCTTT. It specifies CASSLRGQGPNTEAFF.